The clone carrying this T cell receptor beta chain was recorded many times. Its antigen is not identified. Building the TCR beta libraries relied on iRepertoire HTBI primers, and CDR3 regions underwent Arm-PCR. TCRdb reprocessed the multiplex PCR reads with MiXCR, giving one entry per CDR3 protein. The data show around 400,000 distinct CDR3 sequences, less than 30% seen once. These data are taken from a study of regulatory T cells in long-lasting Graves disease. Study-level background: To qualify as persistent, Graves' disease required over 5 years of antithyroid drugs with positive TSH receptor antibodies.

The CDR3 totals 13 residues. V lost 3 bases, J lost 13 bases, and 13 bases lay in between. Germline V gene sequence: CDR1 MDHEN, CDR2 SYDVKM. Regarding the study as a whole: Investigators studied peripheral blood only, not thyroid tissue. Persistent disease was characterized by preferential usage of TRBV28, TRBJ1-2 and TRBJ2-5.

Time point defined: persistent/refractory GD, antithyroid drugs over 5 years with positive TRAb. With RNA extracted from PBMCs as input, the TCR library was made. Patients of an endocrinology department in Xi'an, China, were included. The receptor was derived from a woman in her thirties or forties with Graves disease. This chain links TRBV28 with TRBJ2-6; no clear D. This material consisted of peripheral blood mononuclear cells (PBMCs), taken when the disease was refractory, from a patient treated with antithyroid drugs. The CDR3 sequence is CASSFGPPRVLTF. The CDR3 DNA sequence: TGTGCCAGCAGTTTTGGGCCCCCCCGTGTCCTGACTTTC.